This TCR beta chain was sequenced for a study of cytomegalovirus exposure and HLA in healthy donors. Study-wide points: The finding came from a later analysis; first-cohort TCR clusters tended to co-occur in the 130 or so validation repertoires. A classifier reportedly called cytomegalovirus status with high sensitivity and specificity.

V lost 4 bases and J lost 2; bases outside the gene matches: 10. Germline V gene lookup returns CDR1 SGHDN and CDR2 FVKESK. The length of the CDR3 is 16 residues. The count of this clone is one. Its antigen is as yet unknown. TCRdb keeps only in-frame clones here, not all; method: immunoSEQ multiplex PCR. The table shows some 200,000 clones, with around nine tenths occurring only once. The donors were in the approximately 130-subject validation cohort, distinct from the approximately 730-subject first cohort. The rearrangement joins TRBV14 to TRBJ2-7, with 8 positions matching TRBD1. The sequence was obtained from a woman between 18 and 29 years old in good health and CMV-seronegative. What was sequenced was PBMCs. For the CDR3, the DNA is TGTGCCAGCAGCCGAAGTTGGGAGGACAGGGCCTACGAGCAGTACTTC. It encodes CASSRSWEDRAYEQYF.